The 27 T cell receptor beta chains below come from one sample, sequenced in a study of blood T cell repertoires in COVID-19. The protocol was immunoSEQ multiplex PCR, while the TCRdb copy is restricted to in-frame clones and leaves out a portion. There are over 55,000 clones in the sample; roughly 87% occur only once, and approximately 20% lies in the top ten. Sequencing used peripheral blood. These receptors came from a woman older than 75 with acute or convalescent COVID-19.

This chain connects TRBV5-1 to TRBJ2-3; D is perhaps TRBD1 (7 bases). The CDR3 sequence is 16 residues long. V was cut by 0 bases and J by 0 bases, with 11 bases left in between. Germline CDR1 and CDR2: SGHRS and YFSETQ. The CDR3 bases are TGCGCCAGCAGCTTGGCCGGGGGACAGAGCACAGATACGCAGTATTTT. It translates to CASSLAGGQSTDTQYF.

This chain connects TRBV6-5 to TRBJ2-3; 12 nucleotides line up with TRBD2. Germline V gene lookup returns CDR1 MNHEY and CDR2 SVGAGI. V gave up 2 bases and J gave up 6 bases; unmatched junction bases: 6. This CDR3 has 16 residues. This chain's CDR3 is CASSYQLAGGRDTQYF. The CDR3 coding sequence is TGTGCCAGCAGTTACCAACTAGCGGGAGGTCGGGATACGCAGTATTTT.

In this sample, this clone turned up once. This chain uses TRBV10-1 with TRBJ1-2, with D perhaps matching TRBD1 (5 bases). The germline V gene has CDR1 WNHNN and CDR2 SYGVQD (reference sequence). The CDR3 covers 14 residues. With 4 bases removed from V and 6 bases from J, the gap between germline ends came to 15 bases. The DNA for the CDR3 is TGCGCCAGCAGTGCTCGGGGGAGCGGGGATGGCTACACCTTC. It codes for CASSARGSGDGYTF.

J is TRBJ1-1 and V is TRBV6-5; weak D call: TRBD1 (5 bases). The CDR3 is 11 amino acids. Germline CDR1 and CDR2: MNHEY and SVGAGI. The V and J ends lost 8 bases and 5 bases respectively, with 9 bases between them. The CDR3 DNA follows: TGTGCCAGCCGAAGGGGTACTGAAGCTTTCTTT. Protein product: CASRRGTEAFF.

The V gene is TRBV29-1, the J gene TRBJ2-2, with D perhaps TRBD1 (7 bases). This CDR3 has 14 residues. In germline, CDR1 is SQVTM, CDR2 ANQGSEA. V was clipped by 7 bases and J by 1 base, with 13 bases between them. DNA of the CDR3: TGCAGCGGTCGACAGGGACTGAACACCGGGGAGCTGTTTTTT. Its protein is CSGRQGLNTGELFF.

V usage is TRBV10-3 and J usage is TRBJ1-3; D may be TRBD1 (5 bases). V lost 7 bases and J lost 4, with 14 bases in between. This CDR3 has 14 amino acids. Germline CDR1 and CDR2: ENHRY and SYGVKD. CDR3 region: CAIMEGLRGNTIYF. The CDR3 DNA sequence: TGTGCCATCATGGAGGGGCTAAGAGGAAACACCATATATTTT.

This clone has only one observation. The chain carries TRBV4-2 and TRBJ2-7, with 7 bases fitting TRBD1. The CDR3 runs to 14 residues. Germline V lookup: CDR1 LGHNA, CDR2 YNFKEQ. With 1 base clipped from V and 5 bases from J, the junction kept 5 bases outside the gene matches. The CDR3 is CASSQGQGGHEQYF. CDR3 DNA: TGTGCCAGCAGCCAAGGACAGGGTGGCCACGAGCAGTACTTC.

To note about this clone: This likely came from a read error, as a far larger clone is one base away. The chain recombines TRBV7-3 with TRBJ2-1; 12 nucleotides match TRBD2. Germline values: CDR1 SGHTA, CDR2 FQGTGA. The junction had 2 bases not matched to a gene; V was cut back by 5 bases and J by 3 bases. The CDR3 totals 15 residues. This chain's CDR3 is CASSPGLAGYNEQFF. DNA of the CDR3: TGTGCCAGCAGCCCGGGACTAGCGGGCTACAATGAGCAGTTCTTC. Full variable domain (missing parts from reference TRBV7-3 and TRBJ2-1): GAGVSQTPSNKVTEKGKYVELRCDPISGHTALYWYRQSLGQGPEFLIYFQGTGAADDSGLPNDRFFAVRPEGSVSTLKIQRTERGDSAVYLCASSPGLAGYNEQFFGPGTRLTVL.

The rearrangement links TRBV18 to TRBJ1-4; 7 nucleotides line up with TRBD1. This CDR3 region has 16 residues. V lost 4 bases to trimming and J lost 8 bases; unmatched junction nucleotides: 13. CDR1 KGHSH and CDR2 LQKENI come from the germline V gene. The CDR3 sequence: CASSRGRQGKGEKLFF. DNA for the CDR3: TGTGCCAGCTCACGCGGTCGACAGGGAAAGGGCGAAAAACTGTTTTTT.

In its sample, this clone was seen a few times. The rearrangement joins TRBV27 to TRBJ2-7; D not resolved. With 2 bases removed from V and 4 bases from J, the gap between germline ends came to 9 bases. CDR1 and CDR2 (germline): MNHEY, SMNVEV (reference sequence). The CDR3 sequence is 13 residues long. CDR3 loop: CASSLASSYEQYF. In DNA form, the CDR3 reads TGTGCCAGCAGTTTAGCTAGTTCTTACGAGCAGTACTTC.

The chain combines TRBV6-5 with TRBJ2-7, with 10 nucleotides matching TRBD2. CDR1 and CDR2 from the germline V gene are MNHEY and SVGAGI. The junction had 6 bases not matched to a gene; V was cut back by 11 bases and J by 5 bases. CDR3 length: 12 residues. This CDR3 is CASRTSGNEQYF. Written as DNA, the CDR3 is TGTGCCTCCCGGACTAGCGGCAACGAGCAGTACTTC.

This chain's CDR3 is CASSLFRAGNTIYF. Here the CDR3 DNA reads TGTGCCAGCAGCTTATTCAGGGCTGGAAACACCATATATTTT. V is TRBV11-2 and J is TRBJ1-3, with a possible D match to TRBD1 (5 bases). CDR1 and CDR2 from the germline V gene are SGHAT and FQNNGV. The CDR3 extends over 14 amino acids. V was trimmed by 2 bases and J by 2 bases, leaving 7 bases between them.

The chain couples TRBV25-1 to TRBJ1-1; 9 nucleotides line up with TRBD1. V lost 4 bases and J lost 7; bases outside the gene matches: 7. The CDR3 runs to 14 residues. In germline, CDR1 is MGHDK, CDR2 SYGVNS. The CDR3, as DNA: TGTGCCAGCAGTGCCCCCGGGACAGGGAATGAAGCTTTCTTT. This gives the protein CASSAPGTGNEAFF.

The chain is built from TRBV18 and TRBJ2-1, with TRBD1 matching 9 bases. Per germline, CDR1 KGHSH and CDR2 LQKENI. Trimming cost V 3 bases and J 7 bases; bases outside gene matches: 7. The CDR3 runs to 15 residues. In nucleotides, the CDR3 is TGTGCCAGCTCACCTCCGGGACAGGGTGGAAATGAGCAGTTCTTC. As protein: CASSPPGQGGNEQFF. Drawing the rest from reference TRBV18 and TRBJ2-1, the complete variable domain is NAGVMQNPRHLVRRRGQEARLRCSPMKGHSHVYWYRQLPEEGLKFMVYLQKENIIDESGMPKERFSAEFPKEGPSILRIQQVVRGDSAAYFCASSPPGQGGNEQFFGPGTRLTVL.

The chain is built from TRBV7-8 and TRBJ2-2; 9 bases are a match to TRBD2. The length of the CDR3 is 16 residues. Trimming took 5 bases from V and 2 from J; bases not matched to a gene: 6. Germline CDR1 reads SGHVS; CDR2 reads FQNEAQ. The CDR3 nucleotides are TGTGCCAGCAGCCTTCTAGCGGGATTAAACACCGGGGAGCTGTTTTTT. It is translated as CASSLLAGLNTGELFF.

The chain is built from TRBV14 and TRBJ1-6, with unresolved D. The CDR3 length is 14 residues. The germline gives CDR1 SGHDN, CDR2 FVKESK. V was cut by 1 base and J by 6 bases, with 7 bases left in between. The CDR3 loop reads CASSQAQVNSPLHF. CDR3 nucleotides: TGTGCCAGCAGCCAAGCCCAGGTTAATTCACCCCTCCACTTT.

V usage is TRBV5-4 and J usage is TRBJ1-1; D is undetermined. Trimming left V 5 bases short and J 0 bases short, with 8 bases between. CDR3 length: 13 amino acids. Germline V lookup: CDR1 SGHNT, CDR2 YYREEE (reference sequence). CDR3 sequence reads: CASSRTVNTEAFF. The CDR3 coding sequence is TGTGCCAGCAGTCGTACTGTGAACACTGAAGCTTTCTTT.

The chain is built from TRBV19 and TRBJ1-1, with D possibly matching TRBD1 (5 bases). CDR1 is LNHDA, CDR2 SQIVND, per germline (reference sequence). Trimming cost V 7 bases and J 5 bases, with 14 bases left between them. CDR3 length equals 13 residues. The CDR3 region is CASIQAGLTEAFF. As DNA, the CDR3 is TGTGCCAGTATCCAGGCAGGGCTGACTGAAGCTTTCTTT.

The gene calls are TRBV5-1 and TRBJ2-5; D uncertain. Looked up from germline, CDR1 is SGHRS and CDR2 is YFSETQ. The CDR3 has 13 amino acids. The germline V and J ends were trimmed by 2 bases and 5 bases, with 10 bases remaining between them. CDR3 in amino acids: CASSFSRVETQYF. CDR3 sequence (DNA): TGCGCCAGCAGCTTTTCACGGGTGGAGACCCAGTACTTC. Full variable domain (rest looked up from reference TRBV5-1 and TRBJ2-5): KAGVTQTPRYLIKTRGQQVTLSCSPISGHRSVSWYQQTPGQGLQFLFEYFSETQRNKGNFPGRFSGRQFSNSRSEMNVSTLELGDSALYLCASSFSRVETQYFGPGTRLLVL.

CDR3 DNA sequence: TGTGCCAGCAGCTCCCTGAGCGGTAGTATTTCACCCCTCCACTTT. Amino acid sequence: CASSSLSGSISPLHF. This chain links TRBV7-2 with TRBJ1-6, with D unresolved. CDR3 length equals 15 residues. Germline CDR1 reads SGHTA; CDR2 reads FQGNSA. V gave up 4 bases and J gave up 9 bases, with 16 bases separating them. The full variable domain, in which reference TRBV7-2 and TRBJ1-6 provide the parts outside the CDR3, is GAGVSQSPSNKVTEKGKDVELRCDPISGHTALYWYRQSLGQGLEFLIYFQGNSAPDKSGLPSDRFSAERTGGSVSTLTIQRTQQEDSAVYLCASSSLSGSISPLHFGNGTRLTVT.

The CDR3 reads CASSLTGAAEQYF. DNA for the CDR3: TGTGCCAGCAGCCTGACAGGGGCGGCCGAGCAGTACTTC. The gene calls are TRBV9 and TRBJ2-7; 8 bases match TRBD1. After removal of 4 bases from V and 6 bases from J, the junction contained 6 bases not matched to a gene. Per the germline V gene, CDR1 is SGDLS and CDR2 is YYNGEE. The CDR3 contains 13 residues.

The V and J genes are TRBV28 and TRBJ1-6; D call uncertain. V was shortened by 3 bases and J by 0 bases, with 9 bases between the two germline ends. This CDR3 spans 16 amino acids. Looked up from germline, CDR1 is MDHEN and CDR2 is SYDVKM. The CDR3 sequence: CASSLTLSSYNSPLHF. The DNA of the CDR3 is TGTGCCAGCAGTTTGACATTGAGCTCCTATAATTCACCCCTCCACTTT.

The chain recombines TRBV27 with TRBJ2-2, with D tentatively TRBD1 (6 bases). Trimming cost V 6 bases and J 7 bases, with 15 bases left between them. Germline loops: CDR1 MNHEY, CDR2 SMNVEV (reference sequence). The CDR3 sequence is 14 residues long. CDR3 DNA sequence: TGTGCCAGCAGAATTCACAGGGTTAACGGGGAGCTGTTTTTT. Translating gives CASRIHRVNGELFF.

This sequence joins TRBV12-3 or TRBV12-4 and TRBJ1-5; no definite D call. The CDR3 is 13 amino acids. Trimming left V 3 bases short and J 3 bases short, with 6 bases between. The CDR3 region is CASSLGNNQPQHF. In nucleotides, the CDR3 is TGTGCCAGCAGTTTGGGCAACAATCAGCCCCAGCATTTT.

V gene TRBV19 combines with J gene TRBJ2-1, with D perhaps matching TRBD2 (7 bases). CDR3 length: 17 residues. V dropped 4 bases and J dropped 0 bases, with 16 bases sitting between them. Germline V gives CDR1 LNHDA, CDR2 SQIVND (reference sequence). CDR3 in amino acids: CASSTLLRGGSYNEQFF. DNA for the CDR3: TGTGCCAGTAGTACCCTCCTTAGGGGGGGCTCCTACAATGAGCAGTTCTTC.

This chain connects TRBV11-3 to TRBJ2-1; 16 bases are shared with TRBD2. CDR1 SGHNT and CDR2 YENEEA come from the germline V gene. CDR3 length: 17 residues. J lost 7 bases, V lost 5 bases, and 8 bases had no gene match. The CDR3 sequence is CASSPGTSGRDWNEQFF. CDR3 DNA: TGTGCCAGCAGCCCAGGGACTAGCGGGAGGGATTGGAATGAGCAGTTCTTC.

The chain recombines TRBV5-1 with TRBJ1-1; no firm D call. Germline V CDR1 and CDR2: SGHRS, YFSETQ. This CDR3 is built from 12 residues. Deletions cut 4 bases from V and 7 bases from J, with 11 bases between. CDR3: CASSREVGEAFF. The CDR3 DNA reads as TGCGCCAGCAGCAGGGAGGTCGGTGAAGCTTTCTTT.